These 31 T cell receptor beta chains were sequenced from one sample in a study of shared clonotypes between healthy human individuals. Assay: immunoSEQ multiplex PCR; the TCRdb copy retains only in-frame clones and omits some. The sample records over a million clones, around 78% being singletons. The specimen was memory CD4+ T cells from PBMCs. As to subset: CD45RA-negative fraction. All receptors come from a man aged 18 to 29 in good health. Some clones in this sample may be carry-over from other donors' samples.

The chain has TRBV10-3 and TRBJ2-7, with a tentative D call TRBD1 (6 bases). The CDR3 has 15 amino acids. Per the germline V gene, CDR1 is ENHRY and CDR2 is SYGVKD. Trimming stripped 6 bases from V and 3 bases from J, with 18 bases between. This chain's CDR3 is CAISGEGGVGYEQYF. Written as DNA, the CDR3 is TGTGCCATCAGCGGGGAAGGGGGAGTGGGCTACGAGCAGTACTTC.

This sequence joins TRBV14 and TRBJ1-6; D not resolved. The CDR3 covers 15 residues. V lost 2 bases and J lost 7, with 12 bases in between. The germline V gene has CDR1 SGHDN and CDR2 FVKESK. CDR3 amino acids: CASSQRWSGNSPLHF. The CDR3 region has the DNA TGTGCCAGCAGCCAAAGGTGGTCCGGGAATTCACCCCTCCACTTT.

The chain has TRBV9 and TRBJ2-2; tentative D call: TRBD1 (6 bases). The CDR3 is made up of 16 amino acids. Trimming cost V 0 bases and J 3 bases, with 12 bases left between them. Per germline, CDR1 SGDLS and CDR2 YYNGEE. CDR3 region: CASSVVGGSDTGELFF. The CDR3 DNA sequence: TGTGCCAGCAGCGTAGTAGGGGGTTCGGACACCGGGGAGCTGTTTTTT.

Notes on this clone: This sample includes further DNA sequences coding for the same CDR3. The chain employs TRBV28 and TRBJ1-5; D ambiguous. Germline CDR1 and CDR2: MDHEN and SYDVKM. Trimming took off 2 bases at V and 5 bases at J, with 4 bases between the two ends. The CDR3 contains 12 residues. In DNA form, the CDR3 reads TGTGCCAGCAGTTTAAGTCATCAGCCCCAGCATTTT. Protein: CASSLSHQPQHF.

For the CDR3, the DNA is TGTGCCAGCAGCCCGGGACTACGTGCGACCCAGTACTTC. Its translation is CASSPGLRATQYF. This chain uses TRBV7-6 with TRBJ2-5; 7 positions agree with TRBD2. The CDR3 is 13 amino acids. Unmatched junction bases numbered 7, after V lost 5 bases and J lost 7 bases. Germline V gene data show CDR1 as SGHVS and CDR2 as FNYEAQ.

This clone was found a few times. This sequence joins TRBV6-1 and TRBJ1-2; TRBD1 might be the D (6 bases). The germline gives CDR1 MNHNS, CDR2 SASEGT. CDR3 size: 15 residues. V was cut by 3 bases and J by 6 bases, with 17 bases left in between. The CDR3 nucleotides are TGTGCCAGCAGTGACGCCGAGGGGGGGCGAGATGGCTACACCTTC. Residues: CASSDAEGGRDGYTF.

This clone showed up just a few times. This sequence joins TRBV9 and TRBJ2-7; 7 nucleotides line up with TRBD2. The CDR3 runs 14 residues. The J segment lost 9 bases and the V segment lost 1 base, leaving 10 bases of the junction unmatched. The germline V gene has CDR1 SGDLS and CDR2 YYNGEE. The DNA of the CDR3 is TGTGCCAGCAGCGTACGTGGGGAGGGTGCGGCGCAGTACTTC. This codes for CASSVRGEGAAQYF.

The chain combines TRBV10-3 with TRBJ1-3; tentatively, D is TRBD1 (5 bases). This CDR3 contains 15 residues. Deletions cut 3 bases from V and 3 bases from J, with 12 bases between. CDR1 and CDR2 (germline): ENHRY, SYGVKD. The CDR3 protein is CAISEARDGGNTIYF. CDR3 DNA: TGTGCCATCAGTGAAGCGAGGGACGGTGGAAACACCATATATTTT.

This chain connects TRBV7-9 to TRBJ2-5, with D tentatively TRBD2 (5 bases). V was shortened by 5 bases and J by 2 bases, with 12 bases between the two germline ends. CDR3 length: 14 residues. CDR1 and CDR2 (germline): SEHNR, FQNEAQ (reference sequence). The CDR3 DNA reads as TGTGCCAGCAGCCCCCGGGAAGCGCAAGAGACCCAGTACTTC. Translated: CASSPREAQETQYF.

The CDR3 sequence is CASSQPPRTYEQYF. CDR3 sequence (DNA): TGTGCCAGCAGCCAGCCCCCCAGGACTTACGAGCAGTACTTC. The chain links TRBV7-2 to TRBJ2-7, with D possibly matching TRBD2 (5 bases). V shed 5 bases and J shed 4 bases, with 15 bases lying between them. The CDR3 length is 14 residues. Germline values: CDR1 SGHTA, CDR2 FQGNSA.

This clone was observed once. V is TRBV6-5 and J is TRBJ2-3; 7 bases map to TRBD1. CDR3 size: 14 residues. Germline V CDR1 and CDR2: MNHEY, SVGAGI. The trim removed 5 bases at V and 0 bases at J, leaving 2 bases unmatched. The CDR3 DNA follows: TGTGCCAGCAGTAGACAGGGCAGCACAGATACGCAGTATTTT. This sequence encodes CASSRQGSTDTQYF.

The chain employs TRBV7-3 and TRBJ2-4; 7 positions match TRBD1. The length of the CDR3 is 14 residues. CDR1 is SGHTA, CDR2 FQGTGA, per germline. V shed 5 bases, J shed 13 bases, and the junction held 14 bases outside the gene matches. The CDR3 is CASSPTGQVAAQYF. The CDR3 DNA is TGTGCCAGCAGCCCGACAGGGCAGGTGGCGGCCCAGTACTTC.

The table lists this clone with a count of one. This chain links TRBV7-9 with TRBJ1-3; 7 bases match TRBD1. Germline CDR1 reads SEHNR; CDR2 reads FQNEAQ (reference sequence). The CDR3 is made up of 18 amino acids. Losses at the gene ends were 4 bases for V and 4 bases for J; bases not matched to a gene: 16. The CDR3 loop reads CASSSKRWGGRGGNTIYF. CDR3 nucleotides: TGTGCCAGCAGCTCGAAAAGGTGGGGCGGCAGGGGGGGAAACACCATATATTTT. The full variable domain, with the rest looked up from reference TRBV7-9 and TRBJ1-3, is DTGVSQNPRHKITKRGQNVTFRCDPISEHNRLYWYRQTLGQGPEFLTYFQNEAQLEKSRLLSDRFSAERPKGSFSTLEIQRTEQGDSAMYLCASSSKRWGGRGGNTIYFGEGSWLTVV.

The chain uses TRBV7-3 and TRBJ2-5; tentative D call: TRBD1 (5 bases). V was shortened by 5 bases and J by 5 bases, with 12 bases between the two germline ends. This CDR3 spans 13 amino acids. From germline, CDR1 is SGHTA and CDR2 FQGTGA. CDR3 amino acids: CASSMAGLETQYF. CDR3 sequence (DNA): TGTGCCAGCAGCATGGCAGGGTTGGAGACCCAGTACTTC.

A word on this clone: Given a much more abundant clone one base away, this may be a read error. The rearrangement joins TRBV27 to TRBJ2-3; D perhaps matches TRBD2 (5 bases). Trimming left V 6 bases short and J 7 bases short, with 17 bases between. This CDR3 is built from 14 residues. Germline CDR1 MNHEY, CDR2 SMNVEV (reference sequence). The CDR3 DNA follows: TGTGCCAGCAGACTCAACCTAGCTGCAAATACGCAGTATTTT. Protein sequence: CASRLNLAANTQYF.

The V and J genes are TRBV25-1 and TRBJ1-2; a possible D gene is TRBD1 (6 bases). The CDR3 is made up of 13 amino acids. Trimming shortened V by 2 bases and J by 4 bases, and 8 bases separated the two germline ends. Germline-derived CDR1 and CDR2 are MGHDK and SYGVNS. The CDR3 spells CASSERTAYGYTF. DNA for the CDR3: TGTGCCAGCAGTGAAAGGACAGCCTATGGCTACACCTTC.

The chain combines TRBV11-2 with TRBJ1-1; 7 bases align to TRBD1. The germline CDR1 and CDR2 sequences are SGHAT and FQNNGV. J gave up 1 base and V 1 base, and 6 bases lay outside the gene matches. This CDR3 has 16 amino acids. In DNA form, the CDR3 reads TGTGCCAGCAGCTTAGGAACCTGGACAGGGAACACTGAAGCTTTCTTT. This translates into CASSLGTWTGNTEAFF.

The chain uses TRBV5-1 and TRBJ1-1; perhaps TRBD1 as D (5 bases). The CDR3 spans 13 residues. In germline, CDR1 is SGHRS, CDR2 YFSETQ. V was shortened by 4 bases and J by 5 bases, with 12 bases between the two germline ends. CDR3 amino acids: CASSGTVETEAFF. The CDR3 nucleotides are TGCGCCAGCAGCGGGACCGTGGAGACTGAAGCTTTCTTT.

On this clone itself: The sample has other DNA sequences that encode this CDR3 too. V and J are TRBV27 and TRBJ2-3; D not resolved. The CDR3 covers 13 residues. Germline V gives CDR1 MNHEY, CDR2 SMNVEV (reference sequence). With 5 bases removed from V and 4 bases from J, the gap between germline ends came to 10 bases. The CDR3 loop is CASSRRGADTQYF. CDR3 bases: TGTGCCAGCAGTCGAAGAGGCGCAGATACGCAGTATTTT.

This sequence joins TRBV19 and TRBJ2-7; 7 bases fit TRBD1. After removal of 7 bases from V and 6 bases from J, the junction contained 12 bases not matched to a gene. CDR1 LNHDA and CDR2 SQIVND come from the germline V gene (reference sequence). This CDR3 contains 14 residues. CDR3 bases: TGTGCCAGTACCGAGCGACTTCCAGGGGGCGAGCAGTACTTC. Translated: CASTERLPGGEQYF.

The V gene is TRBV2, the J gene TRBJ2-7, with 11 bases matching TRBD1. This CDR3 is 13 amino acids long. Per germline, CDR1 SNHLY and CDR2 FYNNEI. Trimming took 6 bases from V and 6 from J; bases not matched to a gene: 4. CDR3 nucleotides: TGTGCCAGCAGAGGACAGGGGGCAAGCGAGCAGTACTTC. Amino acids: CASRGQGASEQYF. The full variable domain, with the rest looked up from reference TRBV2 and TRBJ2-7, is EPEVTQTPSHQVTQMGQEVILRCVPISNHLYFYWYRQILGQKVEFLVSFYNNEISEKSEIFDDQFSVERPDGSNFTLKIRSTKLEDSAMYFCASRGQGASEQYFGPGTRLTVT.

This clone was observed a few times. Here the CDR3 DNA reads TGTGCCAGCAGTGTCGGGACTAGAACAGATACGCAGTATTTT. Amino acids: CASSVGTRTDTQYF. V gene TRBV28 combines with J gene TRBJ2-3, with 8 bases aligning to TRBD2. This CDR3 is 14 amino acids long. CDR1 and CDR2 (germline): MDHEN, SYDVKM. Germline trimming cut 5 bases from V and 3 bases from J; bases unmatched to any gene: 4.

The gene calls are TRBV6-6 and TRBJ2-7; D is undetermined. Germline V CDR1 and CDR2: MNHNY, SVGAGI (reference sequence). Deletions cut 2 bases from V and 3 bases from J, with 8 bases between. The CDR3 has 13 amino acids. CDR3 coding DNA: TGTGCCAGCAGTTACCCGGTCCACTACGAGCAGTACTTC. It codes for CASSYPVHYEQYF.

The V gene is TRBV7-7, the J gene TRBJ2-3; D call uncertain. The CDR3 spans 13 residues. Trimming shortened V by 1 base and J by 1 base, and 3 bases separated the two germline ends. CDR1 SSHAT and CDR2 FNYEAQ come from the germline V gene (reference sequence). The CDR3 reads CASSLGGTDTQYF. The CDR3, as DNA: TGTGCCAGCAGCTTAGGGGGCACAGATACGCAGTATTTT. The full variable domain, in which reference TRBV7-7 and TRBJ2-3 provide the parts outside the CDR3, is GAGVSQSPRYKVTKRGQDVTLRCDPISSHATLYWYQQALGQGPEFLTYFNYEAQPDKSGLPSDRFSAERPEGSISTLTIQRTEQRDSAMYRCASSLGGTDTQYFGPGTRLTVL.

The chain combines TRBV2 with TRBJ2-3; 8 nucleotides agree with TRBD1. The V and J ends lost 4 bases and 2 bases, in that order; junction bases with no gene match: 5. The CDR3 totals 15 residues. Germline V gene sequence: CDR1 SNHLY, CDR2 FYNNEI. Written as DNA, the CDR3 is TGTGCCAGCAGTGTGACAGGGGCCTCCACAGATACGCAGTATTTT. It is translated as CASSVTGASTDTQYF.

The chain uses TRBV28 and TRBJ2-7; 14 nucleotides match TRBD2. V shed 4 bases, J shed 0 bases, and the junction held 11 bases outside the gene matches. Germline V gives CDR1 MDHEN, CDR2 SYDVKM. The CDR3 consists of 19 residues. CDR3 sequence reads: CASSSIPTSGRALSYEQYF. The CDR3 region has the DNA TGTGCCAGCAGTTCTATACCGACTAGCGGGAGGGCTCTCTCCTACGAGCAGTACTTC.

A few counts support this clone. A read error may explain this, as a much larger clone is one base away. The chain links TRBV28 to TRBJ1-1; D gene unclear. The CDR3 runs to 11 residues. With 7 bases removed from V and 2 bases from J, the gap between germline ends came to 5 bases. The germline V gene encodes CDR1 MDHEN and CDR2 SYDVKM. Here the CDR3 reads CASKTNTEAFF. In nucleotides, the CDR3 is TGTGCCAGCAAAACAAACACTGAAGCTTTCTTT.

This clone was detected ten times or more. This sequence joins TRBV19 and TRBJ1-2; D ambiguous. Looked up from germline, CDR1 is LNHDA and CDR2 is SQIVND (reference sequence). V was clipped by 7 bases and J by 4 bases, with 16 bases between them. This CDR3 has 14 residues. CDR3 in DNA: TGTGCCAGTACCTCGGCGGGCACCTTCTATGGCTACACCTTC. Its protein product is CASTSAGTFYGYTF.

CDR3 bases: TGCGCCAGCAGTCTAGCGCACCCGCAAGAGACCCAGTACTTC. It yields the protein CASSLAHPQETQYF. This chain joins TRBV5-1 and TRBJ2-5; D perhaps matches TRBD2 (6 bases). The CDR3 is 14 amino acids. V was clipped by 5 bases and J by 2 bases, with 13 bases between them. The germline gives CDR1 SGHRS, CDR2 YFSETQ.

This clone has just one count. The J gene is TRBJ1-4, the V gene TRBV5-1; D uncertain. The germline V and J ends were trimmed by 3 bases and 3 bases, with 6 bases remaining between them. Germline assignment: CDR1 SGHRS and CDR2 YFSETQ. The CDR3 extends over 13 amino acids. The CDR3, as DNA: TGCGCCAGCAGCTCGAATGCTAATGAAAAACTGTTTTTT. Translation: CASSSNANEKLFF.

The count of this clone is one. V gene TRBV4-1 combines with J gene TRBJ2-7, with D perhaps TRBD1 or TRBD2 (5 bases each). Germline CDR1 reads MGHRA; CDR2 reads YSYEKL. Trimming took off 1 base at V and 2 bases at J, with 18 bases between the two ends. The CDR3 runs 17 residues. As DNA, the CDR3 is TGCGCCAGCAGCCAAGGAATCCGGGACCAACGAACCTACGAGCAGTACTTC. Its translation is CASSQGIRDQRTYEQYF.